This TCR beta chain appears in the sequencing data of a study of T-cell reconstitution after alpha-beta-depleted transplantation in children. Study-level points and caveats: T-cell counts and diversity at one year following transplant were attributed mainly to newly produced T cells.

As it was prepared, the TCRbeta library received unique molecular identifiers. TCRdb re-called the PCR reads through MiXCR, storing one row per CDR3 protein. This table holds 200,000 to 300,000 distinct CDR3 sequences, about a quarter found once. About this clonotype itself: Its antigen is currently unknown.

Germline V CDR1 and CDR2: MNHNS, SASEGT. V dropped 6 bases and J dropped 4; count of bases not matched to a gene: 11. This CDR3 has 15 amino acids. The origin of this receptor is a girl aged 2-10 years with Fanconi anemia, due to receive a stem cell transplant. This specimen was PBMCs, taken before TCRalphabeta/CD19-depleted stem cell transplant. This chain links TRBV6-1 with TRBJ1-2, with 7 bases lining up with TRBD1. The CDR3 here is CASSEPSGGVYGYTF. The DNA for the CDR3 is TGTGCCAGCAGCGAACCATCAGGGGGTGTCTATGGCTACACCTTC.